What follows describes a single T cell receptor beta chain. The antigen is not known. An amount of RNA that ranged from roughly 0.5 to 1 ug was reverse transcribed with random hexamers. TCRdb itself ran the immunoSEQ multiplex PCR reads through MiXCR, one entry per CDR3 protein. The sample has more than 20,000 distinct CDR3 sequences, approximately 93% seen once. These data belong to a study of CD8 T cells in Susac syndrome. Study results and limitations: As acknowledged by the study, its TCR sequencing and HLA analysis included a relatively small number of individuals.

The V and J ends lost 1 base and 0 bases respectively, with 9 bases between them. The CDR3 is 15 amino acids. Germline V gene data show CDR1 as SGHTA and CDR2 as FQGNSA. The sequenced sample was CD8+ T cells from PBMCs. The sequence derives from a human donor in good health. The chain combines TRBV7-2 with TRBJ1-1; unclear D gene. The CDR3 is CASSLGPGLNTEAFF. CDR3 in DNA: TGTGCCAGCAGCTTAGGCCCAGGATTGAACACTGAAGCTTTCTTT.